The clone carrying this T cell receptor (beta chain) was detected many times. This sample is part of a study of spatial heterogeneity in lung cancer. Every molecule of TCR cDNA had its own unique molecular identifier. TCRdb processed the 5' RACE reads anew with MiXCR; each CDR3 protein has one entry. The profile shows about 39,000 distinct CDR3 sequences, roughly 5.8% of them singletons. The V end lost 5 bases, the J end lost 8 bases, and 9 bases lay between the germline ends. CDR1 and CDR2 from the germline V gene are MDHEN and SYDVKM. The CDR3 runs 11 residues. The time point here: sample taken at primary tumor resection. Whole RNA from tumor, nontumor lung or frozen PBMC was sequenced unsorted. The donors comprised some 72 untreated early-stage non-small cell lung cancer patients.

The sample here was PBMCs, taken at surgery. This receptor was identified in a male donor with early-stage non-small cell lung cancer. V usage is TRBV28 and J usage is TRBJ1-2; D gene ambiguous. The CDR3 protein is CASSRTEGYTF. CDR3 nucleotide sequence: TGTGCCAGCAGTCGGACGGAGGGCTACACCTTC.